The clone carrying this T cell receptor (beta chain) was seen more than once but under ten times. Antigen unknown. Both 60 Vbeta primers and 13 Jbeta primers went into the PCR. Generated by immunoSEQ multiplex PCR, the TCRdb table keeps only in-frame clones and is missing some. The sample shows about 130,000 clones, roughly 80% of them seen only once. Trimming cost V 1 base and J 5 bases; bases outside gene matches: 12. Germline V gives CDR1 SGDLS, CDR2 YYNGEE. The CDR3 totals 18 residues. This sample is drawn from a study of cytomegalovirus exposure and HLA in healthy donors. Study-level findings and limits: The authors reported that TCR beta sequences could predict HLA-A and HLA-B alleles. These predictions were accurate for most subjects in the first cohort. Prior analysis indicated that the majority of TCR beta V segments exhibited productivity approximately 87% or approximately 30% of the time.

The sequenced sample was PBMCs. J is TRBJ2-3 and V is TRBV9; 11 nucleotides align to TRBD2. The receptor was isolated from a man younger than 45 in good health and CMV-seronegative. CDR3 sequence reads: CASSVSLTSGSSLDTQYF. DNA for the CDR3: TGTGCCAGCAGCGTAAGTCTAACTAGCGGGAGCTCGTTAGATACGCAGTATTTT.